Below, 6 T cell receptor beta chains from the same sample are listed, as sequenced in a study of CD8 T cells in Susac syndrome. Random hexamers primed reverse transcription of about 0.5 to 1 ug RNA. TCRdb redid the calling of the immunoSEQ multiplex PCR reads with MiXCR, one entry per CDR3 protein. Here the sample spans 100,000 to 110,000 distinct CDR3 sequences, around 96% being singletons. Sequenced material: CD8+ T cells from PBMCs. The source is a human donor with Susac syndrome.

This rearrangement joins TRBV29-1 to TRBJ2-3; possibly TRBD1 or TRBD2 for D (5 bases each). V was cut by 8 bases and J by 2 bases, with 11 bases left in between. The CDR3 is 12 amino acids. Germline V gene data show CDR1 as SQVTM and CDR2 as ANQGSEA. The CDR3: CSTGGVTDTQYF. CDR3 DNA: TGCAGCACTGGGGGAGTCACAGATACGCAGTATTTT.

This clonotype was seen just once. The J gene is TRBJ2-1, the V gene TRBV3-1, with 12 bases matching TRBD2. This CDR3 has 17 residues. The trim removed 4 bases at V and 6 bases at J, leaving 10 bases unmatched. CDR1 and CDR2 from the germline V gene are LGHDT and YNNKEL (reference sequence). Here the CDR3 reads CASSPPSGGAPGNEQFF. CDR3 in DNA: TGTGCCAGCAGCCCACCTAGCGGGGGGGCGCCGGGCAATGAGCAGTTCTTC.

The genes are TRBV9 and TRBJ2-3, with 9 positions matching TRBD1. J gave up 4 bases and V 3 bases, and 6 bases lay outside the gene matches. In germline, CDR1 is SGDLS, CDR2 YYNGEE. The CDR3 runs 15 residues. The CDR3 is CASSENRGLADTQYF. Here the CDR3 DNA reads TGTGCCAGCAGCGAAAACAGGGGGCTAGCAGATACGCAGTATTTT.

The CDR3 DNA reads as TGTGCCAGCTCACCTAGGCAGGGGGCGCGCACAGATACGCAGTATTTT. As protein: CASSPRQGARTDTQYF. The rearrangement joins TRBV18 to TRBJ2-3, with TRBD1 matching over 8 bases. The CDR3 is made up of 16 amino acids. Looked up from germline, CDR1 is KGHSH and CDR2 is LQKENI. The ends lost 3 bases at V and 1 base at J; junction bases unmatched: 6. The entire variable domain, with the rest obtained from reference TRBV18 and TRBJ2-3, is as follows: NAGVMQNPRHLVRRRGQEARLRCSPMKGHSHVYWYRQLPEEGLKFMVYLQKENIIDESGMPKERFSAEFPKEGPSILRIQQVVRGDSAAYFCASSPRQGARTDTQYFGPGTRLTVL.

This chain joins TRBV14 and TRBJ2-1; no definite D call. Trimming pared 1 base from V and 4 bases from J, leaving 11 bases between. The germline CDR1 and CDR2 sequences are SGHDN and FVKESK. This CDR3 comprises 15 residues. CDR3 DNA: TGTGCCAGCAGCCAAGCCCCCCGGGCTTACAATGAGCAGTTCTTC. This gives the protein CASSQAPRAYNEQFF. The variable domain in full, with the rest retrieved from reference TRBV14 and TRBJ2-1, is EAGVTQFPSHSVIEKGQTVTLRCDPISGHDNLYWYRRVMGKEIKFLLHFVKESKQDESGMPNNRFLAERTGGTYSTLKVQPAELEDSGVYFCASSQAPRAYNEQFFGPGTRLTVL.

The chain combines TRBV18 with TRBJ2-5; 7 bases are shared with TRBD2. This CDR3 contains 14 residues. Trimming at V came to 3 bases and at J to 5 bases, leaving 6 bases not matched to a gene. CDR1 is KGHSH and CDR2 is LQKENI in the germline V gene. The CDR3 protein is CASSPTPAGETQYF. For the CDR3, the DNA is TGTGCCAGCTCACCCACCCCAGCGGGGGAGACCCAGTACTTC.